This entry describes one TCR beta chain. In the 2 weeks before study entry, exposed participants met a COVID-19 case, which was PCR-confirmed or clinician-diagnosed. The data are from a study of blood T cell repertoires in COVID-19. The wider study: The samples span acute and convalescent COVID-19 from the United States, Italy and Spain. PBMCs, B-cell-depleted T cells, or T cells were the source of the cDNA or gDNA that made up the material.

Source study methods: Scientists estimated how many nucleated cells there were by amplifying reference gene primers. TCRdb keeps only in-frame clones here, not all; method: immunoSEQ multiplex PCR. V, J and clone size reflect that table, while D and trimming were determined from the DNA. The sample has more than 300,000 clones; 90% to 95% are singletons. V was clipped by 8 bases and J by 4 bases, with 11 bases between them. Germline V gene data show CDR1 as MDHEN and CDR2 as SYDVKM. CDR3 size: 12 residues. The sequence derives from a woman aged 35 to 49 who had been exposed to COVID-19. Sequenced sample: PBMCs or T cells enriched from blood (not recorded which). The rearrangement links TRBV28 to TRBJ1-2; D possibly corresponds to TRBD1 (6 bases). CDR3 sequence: CASQQGSYGYTF. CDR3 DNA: TGTGCCAGCCAACAGGGATCCTATGGCTACACCTTC.